This is a list of T cell receptor beta chains from one sample in a study of CD4 T cell repertoires in COVID-19. The table came from immunoSEQ multiplex PCR; TCRdb's copy has only in-frame clones and leaves some out. The sample consists of fewer than 100,000 clones, around 82% of them appearing once. The sample in question was CD4+ T cells from peripheral blood, obtained after recovery from COVID-19. These receptors were taken from a human donor who had COVID-19. Both conserved end residues are part of each CDR3. A D gene is named only where the DNA matches it firmly. For some rows the clone size is stated as once, few or many, or as a class when expanded; others skip it.

cdr3_length: 15; d_call: -; j_call: TRBJ1-5; v_call: TRBV5-8; clone_size: -; cdr3_nt: TGTGCCAGCAGCTTGGCGCCTGTTGCTCGTCAGCCCCAGCATTTT; cdr3_aa: CASSLAPVARQPQHF
cdr3_length: 13; d_call: -; j_call: TRBJ1-5; v_call: TRBV6-5; clone_size: -; cdr3_nt: TGTGCCAGCAGCTCCTTGTCGAATCAGCCCCAGCATTTT; cdr3_aa: CASSSLSNQPQHF
cdr3_length: 15; d_call: TRBD1; j_call: TRBJ1-2; v_call: TRBV6-4; clone_size: once; cdr3_nt: TGTGCCAGCAGTGAGCGGGTAGGGGGCGTCGGGGGCTACACCTTC; cdr3_aa: CASSERVGGVGGYTF
cdr3_length: 15; d_call: TRBD2; j_call: TRBJ2-7; v_call: TRBV2; clone_size: -; cdr3_nt: TGTGCCAGCAGTCAGTTCGGGAGGGCCGGTTGGGAGCAGTACTTC; cdr3_aa: CASSQFGRAGWEQYF
cdr3_length: 18; d_call: -; j_call: TRBJ2-1; v_call: TRBV19; clone_size: -; cdr3_nt: TGTGCCAGTAGTATTCGCGCCGGGCGGCGGCTCAGAAACAATGAGCAGTTCTTC; cdr3_aa: CASSIRAGRRLRNNEQFF
cdr3_length: 13; d_call: -; j_call: TRBJ1-2; v_call: TRBV5-1; clone_size: -; cdr3_nt: TGCGCCAGCAGCTTGGAGGGGAACTATGGCTACACCTTC; cdr3_aa: CASSLEGNYGYTF
cdr3_length: 15; d_call: -; j_call: TRBJ2-3; v_call: TRBV7-9; clone_size: -; cdr3_nt: TGTGCCAGCAGCTTATTTGGGGGTCCAACAGATACGCAGTATTTT; cdr3_aa: CASSLFGGPTDTQYF
cdr3_length: 15; d_call: TRBD1; j_call: TRBJ1-6; v_call: TRBV7-3; clone_size: few; cdr3_nt: TGTGCCAGCAGCTTAATGGGACAGGATAATTCACCCCTCCACTTT; cdr3_aa: CASSLMGQDNSPLHF
cdr3_length: 15; d_call: TRBD2; j_call: TRBJ2-7; v_call: TRBV9; clone_size: -; cdr3_nt: TGTGCCAGCAGCGTAGAAGCGGGGGGGCCTAAAGAGCAGTACTTC; cdr3_aa: CASSVEAGGPKEQYF
cdr3_length: 16; d_call: -; j_call: TRBJ1-5; v_call: TRBV18; clone_size: few; cdr3_nt: TGTGCCAGCTCACCACCTCTACACAGGGTGGATCAGCCCCAGCATTTT; cdr3_aa: CASSPPLHRVDQPQHF
cdr3_length: 13; d_call: -; j_call: TRBJ2-1; v_call: TRBV12-3/TRBV12-4; clone_size: -; cdr3_nt: TGTGCCAGCAGTTTTAACTACTACAATGAGCAGTTCTTC; cdr3_aa: CASSFNYYNEQFF
cdr3_length: 18; d_call: TRBD1; j_call: TRBJ2-1; v_call: TRBV2; clone_size: -; cdr3_nt: TGTGCCAGCAGTGAAGAATCAGACAGGGGGTACCAATACAATGAGCAGTTCTTC; cdr3_aa: CASSEESDRGYQYNEQFF
cdr3_length: 14; d_call: -; j_call: TRBJ2-2; v_call: TRBV3-1/TRBV3-2; clone_size: -; cdr3_nt: TGTGCCAGCAGCCAGGGGACGAACACCGGGGAGCTGTTTTTT; cdr3_aa: CASSQGTNTGELFF
cdr3_length: 17; d_call: TRBD1; j_call: TRBJ2-2; v_call: TRBV3-1/TRBV3-2; clone_size: -; cdr3_nt: TGTGCCAGCAGCCAGAAATCCGGGACAGGGATGAGCGGGGAGCTGTTTTTT; cdr3_aa: CASSQKSGTGMSGELFF
cdr3_length: 14; d_call: -; j_call: TRBJ2-7; v_call: TRBV11-2; clone_size: -; cdr3_nt: TGTGCCAGCAGCTTAGACAGGGTGTCCTACGAGCAGTACTTC; cdr3_aa: CASSLDRVSYEQYF
cdr3_length: 14; d_call: TRBD1; j_call: TRBJ1-2; v_call: TRBV6-5; clone_size: -; cdr3_nt: TGTGCCAGCAGAGACAGGGCCCTCGGGTATGGCTACACCTTC; cdr3_aa: CASRDRALGYGYTF
cdr3_length: 14; d_call: TRBD1; j_call: TRBJ1-1; v_call: TRBV15; clone_size: -; cdr3_nt: TGTGCCACCAGCAGGGGACAGTTGAACACTGAAGCTTTCTTT; cdr3_aa: CATSRGQLNTEAFF
cdr3_length: 13; d_call: -; j_call: TRBJ2-3; v_call: TRBV2; clone_size: -; cdr3_nt: TGTGCCAGCAGACTCGGAAGCACAGATACGCAGTATTTT; cdr3_aa: CASRLGSTDTQYF
cdr3_length: 13; d_call: TRBD1; j_call: TRBJ1-2; v_call: TRBV28; clone_size: -; cdr3_nt: TGTGCCAGCACTCCGGGACAGGGGGGTGGCTACACCTTC; cdr3_aa: CASTPGQGGGYTF
cdr3_length: 15; d_call: TRBD1; j_call: TRBJ1-4; v_call: TRBV6-5; clone_size: -; cdr3_nt: TGTGCCAGCAGTATTTCCGGGACAGCGAATGAAAAACTGTTTTTT; cdr3_aa: CASSISGTANEKLFF
cdr3_length: 14; d_call: -; j_call: TRBJ1-4; v_call: TRBV18; clone_size: -; cdr3_nt: TGTGCCAGCTCACCACCAGGGGCGTATGAAAAACTGTTTTTT; cdr3_aa: CASSPPGAYEKLFF
cdr3_length: 15; d_call: TRBD1; j_call: TRBJ2-7; v_call: TRBV10-3; clone_size: -; cdr3_nt: TGTGCCACCGGAAAAACGGGACAGGTCTCCTACGAGCAGTACTTC; cdr3_aa: CATGKTGQVSYEQYF
cdr3_length: 18; d_call: TRBD2; j_call: TRBJ2-1; v_call: TRBV7-2; clone_size: -; cdr3_nt: TGTGCCAGCAGCTTGCCCGGGACTAGCGGGAGCACCTACAATGAGCAGTTCTTC; cdr3_aa: CASSLPGTSGSTYNEQFF
cdr3_length: 13; d_call: -; j_call: TRBJ2-1; v_call: TRBV7-9; clone_size: -; cdr3_nt: TGTGCCACCCGGGACGGTTTTATGTATGAGCAGTTCTTC; cdr3_aa: CATRDGFMYEQFF
cdr3_length: 15; d_call: -; j_call: TRBJ1-2; v_call: TRBV11-2; clone_size: -; cdr3_nt: TGTGCCAGCAGCTTAAAGTCCGGTCCTAACTATGGCTACACCTTC; cdr3_aa: CASSLKSGPNYGYTF
cdr3_length: 13; d_call: -; j_call: TRBJ1-3; v_call: TRBV5-1; clone_size: -; cdr3_nt: TGCGCCAGCAGCAACCCATCCGGAAACACCATATATTTT; cdr3_aa: CASSNPSGNTIYF
cdr3_length: 15; d_call: -; j_call: TRBJ1-1; v_call: TRBV5-1; clone_size: -; cdr3_nt: TGCGCCAGCAGCTTGGGACCCCAAGTAGGTACTGAAGCTTTCTTT; cdr3_aa: CASSLGPQVGTEAFF
cdr3_length: 15; d_call: -; j_call: TRBJ2-5; v_call: TRBV18; clone_size: -; cdr3_nt: TGTGCCAGCTCACAAACCTCGACGAACCAAGAGACCCAGTACTTC; cdr3_aa: CASSQTSTNQETQYF
cdr3_length: 14; d_call: TRBD1; j_call: TRBJ2-1; v_call: TRBV6-5; clone_size: few; cdr3_nt: TGTGCCAGCAGTTACTCGGCAGGGGGAAATGAGCAGTTCTTC; cdr3_aa: CASSYSAGGNEQFF
cdr3_length: 13; d_call: -; j_call: TRBJ1-2; v_call: TRBV11-2; clone_size: few; cdr3_nt: TGTGCCAGCAGCTTAGAGGGGGGCGAACCCTACACCTTC; cdr3_aa: CASSLEGGEPYTF
cdr3_length: 11; d_call: -; j_call: TRBJ2-1; v_call: TRBV7-9; clone_size: -; cdr3_nt: TGTGCCGGGCAGGGGTACAATGAGCAGTTCTTC; cdr3_aa: CAGQGYNEQFF
cdr3_length: 15; d_call: TRBD2; j_call: TRBJ2-7; v_call: TRBV6-5; clone_size: few; cdr3_nt: TGTGCCAGCAGCGACGGACTAGCGGGAGGAAACGAGCAGTACTTC; cdr3_aa: CASSDGLAGGNEQYF
cdr3_length: 13; d_call: -; j_call: TRBJ2-3; v_call: TRBV27; clone_size: -; cdr3_nt: TGTGCCAGCAATCGAAGGGGCAGAGATACGCAGTATTTT; cdr3_aa: CASNRRGRDTQYF
cdr3_length: 12; d_call: TRBD1; j_call: TRBJ2-5; v_call: TRBV19; clone_size: -; cdr3_nt: TGTGCCAGCAGACAGGGGAGAGAGACCCAGTACTTC; cdr3_aa: CASRQGRETQYF
cdr3_length: 14; d_call: -; j_call: TRBJ2-1; v_call: TRBV6-1; clone_size: -; cdr3_nt: TGTGCCAGCAGTGAAGTTGACCGGGCAAATGAGCAGTTCTTC; cdr3_aa: CASSEVDRANEQFF
cdr3_length: 12; d_call: -; j_call: TRBJ1-2; v_call: TRBV10-3; clone_size: many; cdr3_nt: TGTGCCATCAGTGAGTCCGGGGGCGGCTACACCTTC; cdr3_aa: CAISESGGGYTF
cdr3_length: 16; d_call: TRBD2; j_call: TRBJ2-3; v_call: TRBV6-6; clone_size: -; cdr3_nt: TGTGCCAGCAGGCTATTTGCTACGGGGGGGGGAGATACGCAGTATTTT; cdr3_aa: CASRLFATGGGDTQYF
cdr3_length: 15; d_call: TRBD1; j_call: TRBJ2-5; v_call: TRBV5-1; clone_size: -; cdr3_nt: TGCGCCAGCAGCCCGGGACAGGGCTACCAAGAGACCCAGTACTTC; cdr3_aa: CASSPGQGYQETQYF
cdr3_length: 12; d_call: -; j_call: TRBJ2-1; v_call: TRBV29-1; clone_size: -; cdr3_nt: TGCAGCGTTGCGCCCGGGTTCTCTGAGCAGTTCTTC; cdr3_aa: CSVAPGFSEQFF
cdr3_length: 15; d_call: -; j_call: TRBJ2-1; v_call: TRBV3-1/TRBV3-2; clone_size: -; cdr3_nt: TGTGCCAGCAGCCAAGAATTCGGACGATACAATGAGCAGTTCTTC; cdr3_aa: CASSQEFGRYNEQFF
cdr3_length: 15; d_call: TRBD2; j_call: TRBJ2-2; v_call: TRBV6-5; clone_size: -; cdr3_nt: TGTGCCAGCAGAATCGGGACTAGCGGGACCGGGGAGCTGTTTTTT; cdr3_aa: CASRIGTSGTGELFF
cdr3_length: 14; d_call: TRBD1; j_call: TRBJ1-6; v_call: TRBV3-1/TRBV3-2; clone_size: once; cdr3_nt: TGTGCCAGCAGCGGGACAGGGTTCAATTCACCCCTCCACTTT; cdr3_aa: CASSGTGFNSPLHF
cdr3_length: 13; d_call: -; j_call: TRBJ1-5; v_call: TRBV6-5; clone_size: -; cdr3_nt: TGTGCCAGCGAGGCAGGGGTCAATCAGCCCCAGCATTTT; cdr3_aa: CASEAGVNQPQHF
cdr3_length: 12; d_call: -; j_call: TRBJ1-6; v_call: TRBV7-9; clone_size: -; cdr3_nt: TGTGCCAGCAGCTTCGGTAATTCACCCCTCCACTTT; cdr3_aa: CASSFGNSPLHF
cdr3_length: 14; d_call: -; j_call: TRBJ2-7; v_call: TRBV4-1; clone_size: -; cdr3_nt: TGCGCCAGCAGCCCAGGGACGGTCTCCTACGAGCAGTACTTC; cdr3_aa: CASSPGTVSYEQYF
cdr3_length: 16; d_call: TRBD1; j_call: TRBJ1-3; v_call: TRBV28; clone_size: -; cdr3_nt: TGTGCCAGCAGCCCTAGGGACAGCTGGACTGGAAACACCATATATTTT; cdr3_aa: CASSPRDSWTGNTIYF
cdr3_length: 14; d_call: -; j_call: TRBJ2-7; v_call: TRBV7-2; clone_size: -; cdr3_nt: TGTGCCAGCAGCCCCCAGGTCGGAGGGTACGAGCAGTACTTC; cdr3_aa: CASSPQVGGYEQYF
cdr3_length: 15; d_call: -; j_call: TRBJ2-3; v_call: TRBV5-4; clone_size: -; cdr3_nt: TGTGCCAGCAGCCGCGGGGGCCCCCTCACAGATACGCAGTATTTT; cdr3_aa: CASSRGGPLTDTQYF
cdr3_length: 13; d_call: -; j_call: TRBJ1-4; v_call: TRBV7-9; clone_size: -; cdr3_nt: TGTGCCAGCACTGGACGGAATAATGAAAAACTGTTTTTT; cdr3_aa: CASTGRNNEKLFF
cdr3_length: 16; d_call: -; j_call: TRBJ2-7; v_call: TRBV3-1/TRBV3-2; clone_size: -; cdr3_nt: TGTGCCAGCAGCCAGGGTAAGGCAGGCCTCCGGGACGAGCAGTACTTC; cdr3_aa: CASSQGKAGLRDEQYF